This T cell receptor beta chain comes out of a study of tumor and adjacent non-tumor tissue in lung cancer. The CDR3 is 15 amino acids. CDR1 DFQATT and CDR2 SNEGSKA come from the germline V gene (reference sequence). Trimming stripped 1 base from V and 1 base from J, with 14 bases between. A modified ARM-PCR protocol with three rounds of nested PCR amplified TCRbeta. MiXCR, run by TCRdb on the multiplex PCR reads, gives a single entry per CDR3 protein. The sample yields some 100,000 distinct CDR3 sequences, 65% seen once. The template was RNA from unsorted bulk tissue. This non-tumor lung sample came from over 3 cm beyond the tumor edge.

The TCR was taken from a man aged 30 to 45 with non-small cell lung cancer. The chain combines TRBV20-1 with TRBJ2-7, with D tentatively TRBD2 (5 bases). What was sequenced was distant non-tumor lung tissue. In nucleotides, the CDR3 is TGCAGTGCTAGAGGTACTAGTGGGAAGTCCTACGAGCAGTACTTC. Protein: CSARGTSGKSYEQYF.